This T cell receptor beta chain comes out of a study of blood T cell repertoires in COVID-19. Clones were sequenced by immunoSEQ multiplex PCR, and TCRdb holds only the in-frame ones, with some missing. The table records some 150,000 clones, almost 90% of them present only once. This clone was recorded only once. V lost 0 bases, J lost 2 bases, and 11 bases lay in between. Germline values: CDR1 SGHRS, CDR2 YFSETQ. The CDR3 is made up of 15 amino acids. The gene calls are TRBV5-1 and TRBJ2-5; the D is unclear. Material: peripheral blood. The clonotype comes from a human donor in a cohort sampled during active COVID-19. DNA of the CDR3: TGCGCCAGCAGCTTGGCCTCGACAATACAAGAGACCCAGTACTTC. This encodes CASSLASTIQETQYF. Based on the CDR3 plus reference TRBV5-1 and TRBJ2-5, the full variable domain is KAGVTQTPRYLIKTRGQQVTLSCSPISGHRSVSWYQQTPGQGLQFLFEYFSETQRNKGNFPGRFSGRQFSNSRSEMNVSTLELGDSALYLCASSLASTIQETQYFGPGTRLLVL.